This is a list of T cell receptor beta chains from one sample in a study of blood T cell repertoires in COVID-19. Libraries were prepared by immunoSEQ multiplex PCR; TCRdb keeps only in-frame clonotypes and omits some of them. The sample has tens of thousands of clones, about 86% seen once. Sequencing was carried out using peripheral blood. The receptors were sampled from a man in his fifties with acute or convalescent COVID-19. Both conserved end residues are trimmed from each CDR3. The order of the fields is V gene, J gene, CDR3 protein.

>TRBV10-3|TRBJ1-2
AISERGGSLSGYT
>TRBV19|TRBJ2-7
ASGLTGGIYEQY
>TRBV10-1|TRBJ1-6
ARRRSSTGGDNSPLH
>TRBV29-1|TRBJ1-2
SVGAPGGYGYT
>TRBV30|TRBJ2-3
AWTHPNGDTQY
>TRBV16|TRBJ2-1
ASSQSLGRVNEQF
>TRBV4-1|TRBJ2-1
ASSQRVSGGDNEQF
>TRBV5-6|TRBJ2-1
ASSLDVGSSYNEQF
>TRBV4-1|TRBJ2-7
ASSQTGNLYEQY
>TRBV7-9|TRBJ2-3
ASSFIVLTSTDTQY
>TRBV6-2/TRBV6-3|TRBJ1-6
ASSFDGDSFSYNSPLH
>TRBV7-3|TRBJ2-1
ASSLTSGIYNEQF